A selection of T cell receptor beta chains follows, all from one sample in a study of cytomegalovirus exposure and HLA in healthy donors. Assay: immunoSEQ multiplex PCR; the TCRdb copy retains only in-frame clones and omits some. The table has 170,000 or so clones, 84% seen once. Sample: PBMCs. Every receptor here comes from a man younger than 35 in good health and CMV-seronegative. The CDR3 runs from the conserved cysteine through the conserved F or W. A D gene is named only where the DNA matches it firmly.

cdr3_length: 15
j_call: TRBJ2-5
v_call: TRBV2
d_call: TRBD1
cdr3_nt: TGTGCCAGCAGTGAGGCCCGGACAGGAACACAGACCCAGTACTTC
cdr3_aa: CASSEARTGTQTQYF

cdr3_length: 16
j_call: TRBJ2-7
v_call: TRBV9
d_call: .
cdr3_nt: TGTGCCAGCAGCGTAGGTGTGGCGGTCGCTTCCTACGAGCAGTACTTC
cdr3_aa: CASSVGVAVASYEQYF

cdr3_length: 14
j_call: TRBJ2-7
v_call: TRBV28
d_call: TRBD2
cdr3_nt: TGTGCCAGCAGTCCGGGACTAGTGGTCTACGAGCAGTACTTC
cdr3_aa: CASSPGLVVYEQYF

cdr3_length: 19
j_call: TRBJ1-1
v_call: TRBV4-1
d_call: TRBD1
cdr3_nt: TGCGCCAGCAGCCAAGCGGGTGGGACAGGGAAAAGGGTGGACACTGAAGCTTTCTTT
cdr3_aa: CASSQAGGTGKRVDTEAFF

cdr3_length: 12
j_call: TRBJ2-5
v_call: TRBV30
d_call: .
cdr3_nt: TGTGCCTGGAGCAACGGTCTGGAGACCCAGTACTTC
cdr3_aa: CAWSNGLETQYF

cdr3_length: 12
j_call: TRBJ1-1
v_call: TRBV29-1
d_call: .
cdr3_nt: TGCAGCGTTGGGTGGGGGCACACTGAAGCTTTCTTT
cdr3_aa: CSVGWGHTEAFF

cdr3_length: 13
j_call: TRBJ1-1
v_call: TRBV27
d_call: .
cdr3_nt: TGTGCCAGCTCCTGGGCCACGAACACTGAAGCTTTCTTT
cdr3_aa: CASSWATNTEAFF

cdr3_length: 16
j_call: TRBJ2-3
v_call: TRBV15
d_call: .
cdr3_nt: TGTGCCACCAGCAGAGATAGTGCCAGGGCGGTAGATACGCAGTATTTT
cdr3_aa: CATSRDSARAVDTQYF

cdr3_length: 14
j_call: TRBJ2-7
v_call: TRBV6-5
d_call: .
cdr3_nt: TGTGCCAGCAGAACGACAGGAAGCTCCTACGAGCAGTACTTC
cdr3_aa: CASRTTGSSYEQYF

cdr3_length: 12
j_call: TRBJ1-1
v_call: TRBV7-9
d_call: .
cdr3_nt: TGTGCCAGCACCCAGATGAACACTGAAGCTTTCTTT
cdr3_aa: CASTQMNTEAFF

cdr3_length: 14
j_call: TRBJ2-2
v_call: TRBV27
d_call: TRBD1
cdr3_nt: TGTGCCAGCAGTTCTGAGGGGGCCACCGGGGAGCTGTTTTTT
cdr3_aa: CASSSEGATGELFF